This TCR beta chain emerged from a study of blood T cell repertoires in COVID-19. About the study: COVID-19 samples collected from the United States, Italy and Spain covered acute and convalescent phases. T cells, B-cell-depleted T cells, or PBMCs supplied cDNA or gDNA.

In the original processing: Nucleated cell counts were estimated from reference gene primer amplification. Method: immunoSEQ multiplex PCR; TCRdb's copy keeps in-frame clones and lacks some. V, J and clone size reflect that table, while D and trimming were determined from the DNA. The profile shows approximately 100,000 clones, approximately 80% of them singletons. As regards this clone: A junction boundary mismatches the germline segment, possibly from a read error.

Germline CDR1 is SGHRS and CDR2 is YFSETQ. This CDR3 is 16 amino acids long. The rearrangement links TRBV5-1 to TRBJ2-6; 7 positions agree with TRBD1. Sequencing was performed on peripheral blood. This TCR was sampled from a human donor in a cohort sampled during active COVID-19. The CDR3, as DNA: TGCGTCAGCAGTGAGGGGGCAGGCCTTATAGCCAACGTCCTGACTTTC. The encoded protein is CVSSEGAGLIANVLTF.